The present TCR beta chain was sequenced within a study of glioma-infiltrating T cells. About the research overall: Glioblastomas were WHO grade IV, sampled at first diagnosis; low-grade were grade II. Before surgery, glioma patients received dexamethasone for at most six days.

Using RNA template, CDR3s of TCR alpha and beta were amplified with iRepertoire arm-PCR. TCRdb reanalysed the multiplex PCR reads using MiXCR and keeps one entry per CDR3 protein. The table records 400,000 or so distinct CDR3 sequences, 41% of them present only once. V was pared by 8 bases and J by 2 bases, with 12 bases of the junction left unmatched. Germline CDR1 DFQATT, CDR2 SNEGSKA (reference sequence). This CDR3 spans 15 amino acids. Findings of the study overall: Above-expected tissue-blood divergence occurred in all gliomas, most in low-grade ones. Signature shared blood CDR3 motifs were enriched in low-divergence and depleted in high-divergence patients.

Points on this clonotype: Its matching antigen is unknown.

The gene calls are TRBV20-1 and TRBJ2-3; 8 bases are a match to TRBD2. The TCR originated in a human donor with low-grade glioma or glioblastoma, undergoing nonglioma brain surgery, or in good health (not recorded which). Material: glioma tissue, nonneoplastic brain tissue, or PBMCs (not recorded which). In DNA form, the CDR3 reads TGCAGTCGTCCGGGACTAGATGGAGACACAGATACGCAGTATTTT. Translated, it gives CSRPGLDGDTDTQYF.